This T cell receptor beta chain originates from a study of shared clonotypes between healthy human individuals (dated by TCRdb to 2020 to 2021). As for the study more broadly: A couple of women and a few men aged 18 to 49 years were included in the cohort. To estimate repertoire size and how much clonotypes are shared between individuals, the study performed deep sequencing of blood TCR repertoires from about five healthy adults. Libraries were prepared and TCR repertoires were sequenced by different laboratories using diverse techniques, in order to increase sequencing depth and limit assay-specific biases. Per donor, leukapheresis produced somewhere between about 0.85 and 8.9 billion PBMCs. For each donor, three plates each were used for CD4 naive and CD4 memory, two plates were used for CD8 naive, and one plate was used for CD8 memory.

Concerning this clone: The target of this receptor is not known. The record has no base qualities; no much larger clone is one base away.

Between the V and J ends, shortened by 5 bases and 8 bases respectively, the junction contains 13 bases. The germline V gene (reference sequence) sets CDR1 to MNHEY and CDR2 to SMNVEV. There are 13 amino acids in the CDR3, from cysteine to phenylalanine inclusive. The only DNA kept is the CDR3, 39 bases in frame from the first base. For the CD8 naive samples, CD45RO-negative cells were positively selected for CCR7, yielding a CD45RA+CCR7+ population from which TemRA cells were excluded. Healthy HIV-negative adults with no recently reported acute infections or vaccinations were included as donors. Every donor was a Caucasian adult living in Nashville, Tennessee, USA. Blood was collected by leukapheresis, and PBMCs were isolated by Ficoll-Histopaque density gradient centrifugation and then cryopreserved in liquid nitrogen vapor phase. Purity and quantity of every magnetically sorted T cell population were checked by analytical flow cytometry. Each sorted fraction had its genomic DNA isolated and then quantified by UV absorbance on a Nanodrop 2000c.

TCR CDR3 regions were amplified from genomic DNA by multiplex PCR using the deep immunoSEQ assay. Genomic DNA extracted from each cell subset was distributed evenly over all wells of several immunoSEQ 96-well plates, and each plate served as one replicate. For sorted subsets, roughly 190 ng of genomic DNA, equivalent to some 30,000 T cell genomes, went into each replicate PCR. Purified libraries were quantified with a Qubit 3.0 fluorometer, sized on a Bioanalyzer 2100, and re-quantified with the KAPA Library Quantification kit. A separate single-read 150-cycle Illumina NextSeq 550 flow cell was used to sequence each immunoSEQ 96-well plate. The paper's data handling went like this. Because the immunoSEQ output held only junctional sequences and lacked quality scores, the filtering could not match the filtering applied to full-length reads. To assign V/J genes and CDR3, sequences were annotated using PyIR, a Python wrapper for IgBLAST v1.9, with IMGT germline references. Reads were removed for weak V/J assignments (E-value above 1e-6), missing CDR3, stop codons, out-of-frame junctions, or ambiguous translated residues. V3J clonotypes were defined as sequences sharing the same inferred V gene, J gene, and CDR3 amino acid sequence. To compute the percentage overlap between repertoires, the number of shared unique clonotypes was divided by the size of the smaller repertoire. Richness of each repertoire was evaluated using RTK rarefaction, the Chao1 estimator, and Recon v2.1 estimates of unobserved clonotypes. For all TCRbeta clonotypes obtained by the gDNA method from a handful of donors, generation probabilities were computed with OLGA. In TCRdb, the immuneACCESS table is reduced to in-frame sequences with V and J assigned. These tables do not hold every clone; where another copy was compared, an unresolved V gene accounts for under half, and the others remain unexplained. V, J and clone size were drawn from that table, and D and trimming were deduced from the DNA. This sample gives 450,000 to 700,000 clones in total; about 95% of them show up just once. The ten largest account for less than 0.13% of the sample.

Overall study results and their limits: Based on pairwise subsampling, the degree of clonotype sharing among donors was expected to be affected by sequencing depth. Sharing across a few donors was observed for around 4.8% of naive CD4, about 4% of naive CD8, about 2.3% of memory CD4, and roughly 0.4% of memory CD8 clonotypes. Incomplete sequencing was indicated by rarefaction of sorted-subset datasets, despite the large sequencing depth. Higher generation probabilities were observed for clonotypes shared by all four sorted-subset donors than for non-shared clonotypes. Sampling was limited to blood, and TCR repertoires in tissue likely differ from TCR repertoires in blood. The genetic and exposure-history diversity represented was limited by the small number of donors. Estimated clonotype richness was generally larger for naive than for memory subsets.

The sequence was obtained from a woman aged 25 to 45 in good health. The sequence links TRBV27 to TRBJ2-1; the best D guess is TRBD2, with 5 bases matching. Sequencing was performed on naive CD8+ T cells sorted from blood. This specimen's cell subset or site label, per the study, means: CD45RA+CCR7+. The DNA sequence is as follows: TGTGCCAGCAGTCTAGGAGGTCGGCATGAGCAGTTCTTC. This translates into CASSLGGRHEQFF.